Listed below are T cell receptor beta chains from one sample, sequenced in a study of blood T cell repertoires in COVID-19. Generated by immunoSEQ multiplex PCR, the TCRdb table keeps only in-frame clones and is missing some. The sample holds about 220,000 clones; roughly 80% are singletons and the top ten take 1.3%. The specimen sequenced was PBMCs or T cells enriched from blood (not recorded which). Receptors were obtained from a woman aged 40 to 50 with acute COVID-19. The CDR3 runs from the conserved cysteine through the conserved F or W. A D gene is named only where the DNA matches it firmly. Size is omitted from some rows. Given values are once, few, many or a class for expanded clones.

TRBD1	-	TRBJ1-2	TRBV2	CASRPQTGVNYGYTF	TGTGCCAGCAGACCGCAGACAGGGGTTAACTATGGCTACACCTTC
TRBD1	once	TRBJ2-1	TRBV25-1	CASSLTGTGGNNEQFF	TGTGCCAGCAGTCTTACCGGGACAGGGGGCAACAATGAGCAGTTCTTC
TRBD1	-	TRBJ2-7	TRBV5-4	CASSPGQGATPLGEQYF	TGTGCCAGCAGCCCAGGACAGGGGGCGACGCCCCTAGGCGAGCAGTACTTC
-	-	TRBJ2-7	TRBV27	CASSLAQAYEQYF	TGTGCCAGCAGTTTAGCCCAAGCTTACGAGCAGTACTTC
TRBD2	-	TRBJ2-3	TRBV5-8	CASSLSLAGGQDTQYF	TGTGCCAGCAGCCTCTCACTAGCGGGGGGGCAAGATACGCAGTATTTT